This TCR beta chain was captured by sequencing in a study of molecular identifiers for immune sequencing clone quantification. TCRdb reprocessed the PCR reads via MiXCR and lists one record per CDR3 protein. The table has about 640,000 distinct CDR3 sequences, roughly 21% seen once; the top ten hold roughly 0.9%. The table lists this clonotype with many counts. The V end was cut by 2 bases, the J end by 7 bases, with 11 bases between. Germline V gene data show CDR1 as MNHEY and CDR2 as SVGAGI. The CDR3 covers 14 residues. The receptor was isolated from a human donor in good health. Some libraries in this study had Jurkat cell RNA spiked in. Sequencing input: naive CD8+ T cells from blood, with Jurkat cell RNA spiked in. Noted subset: FACS-sorted CD8+CD4-CCR7+CD45RA+ naive T cells. The chain is built from TRBV6-5 and TRBJ1-4; TRBD1 might be the D (5 bases). CDR3 sequence reads: CASSYAGRGEKLFF. Written as DNA, the CDR3 is TGTGCCAGCAGTTACGCGGGGAGGGGTGAAAAACTGTTTTTT.